This T cell receptor beta chain was retrieved from a study of monozygotic twins with inflammatory bowel disease. A note on this clonotype: Its antigen is unknown.

Each UMI harboured a 6-nucleotide sample barcode and was appended via template switching. Amplification of TCRalpha and TCRbeta cDNA involved two nested PCRs that ran for roughly 15 and 9 cycles. TCRdb reworked the 5' RACE reads into one entry per CDR3 protein, no DNA. There are 350,000 to 400,000 distinct CDR3 sequences in the sample, with 2.6% held by the top ten. Study results and caveats: Healthy co-twins showed greater TCRbeta diversity (inverse Simpson) than IBD patients. No distinction between different T cell subtypes was possible.

The germline gives CDR1 KGHDR, CDR2 SFDVKD. This CDR3 has 15 residues. Input material: blood. This chain uses TRBV24-1 with TRBJ2-3; TCRdb names TRBD2, which stays unverified in the absence of DNA. This receptor was obtained from a human donor with ulcerative colitis or Crohn's disease, or a healthy co-twin of an affected twin (not recorded which). The CDR3 loop reads CATSDYGGGADTQYF.